This TCR beta chain was sequenced for a study of blood T cell repertoires in COVID-19 (dated by TCRdb to the early 2020s). Concerning the study at large: The collaborator samples originated in the United States, Italy and Spain and spanned the acute and convalescent phases of COVID-19. The repertoires were released in a freely available public database intended as a resource for research on the immune response to SARS-CoV-2. Samples came from the ongoing ImmuneRACE study (first 160 participants) plus 1,254 subjects from 6 global collaborators. Sample metadata almost always included a de-identified subject ID, COVID-19 status, age in years and sex. Where HLA class I and class II types were available, the types were taken from metadata supplied by the sample provider, not from assay-based typing. The prospective study material was composed of cDNA or gDNA derived from T cells, B-cell-depleted T cells, or PBMCs. The dataset comprised deeply sampled blood TCRbeta repertoires from subjects exposed to, actively infected with, or recovered from COVID-19. The investigation overall reported the following: Clinical and demographic metadata were provided uncurated, with the amount varying by source and participant.

A remark on this clone: Its antigen has not been determined. Base-call qualities are not available, and no considerably larger clone is one nucleotide away.

The immunoSEQ Assay, a bias-controlled multiplex PCR, was used to amplify TCRbeta CDR3 regions from genomic DNA. The original pipeline was this. The number of nucleated cells in each sample was estimated from the amplification of reference gene primers within the assay. Sequence reads were collapsed and filtered to measure the absolute abundance of every unique TCRbeta CDR3 rearrangement. For each sample, productive Simpson clonality was calculated by taking the square root of Simpson's diversity index across productive rearrangements. Entries here come from immuneACCESS through TCRdb and include only in-frame sequences with V and J called. Some clones fail to appear in such tables; in the studies checked, an unresolved V gene covers under half of the shortfall, and the cause of the remainder is unknown. That table gives V, J and clone size, and the DNA gave D and trimming. The sample records roughly 69,000 clones, around 73% of which are singletons. The ten largest make up 12% to 15% of the sample.

For CDR1 and CDR2, the germline V gene (reference sequence) lists DFQATT and SNEGSKA. The CDR3 goes from the cysteine to the phenylalanine over 11 residues. Only the CDR3 region is kept as DNA, spanning 33 bases read in frame from base 1. The germline ends are 14 bases apart after V is trimmed by 3 bases and J by 12 bases. In Seattle, one collaborating source enrolled patients while the infection was active and tracked those patients longitudinally over the course of disease. Collaborating institutions collected whole blood in K2EDTA tubes following their own protocols. For TCRbeta analysis, collaborators shipped samples as frozen whole blood, isolated PBMCs, or DNA extracted from either of those sample types.

This clonotype originated in a man aged 55 to 70 with COVID-19, enrolled during active disease. The chain joins TRBV20-1 to TRBJ1-2; the D gene remains uncertain. Sequencing was done on a sample of peripheral blood. The CDR3 here reads CSASSGGLNTF. The DNA is as follows: TGCAGTGCTAGTTCCGGTGGTCTCAACACCTTC.